The rows below give T cell receptor beta chains drawn from one sample of a study of naive and memory T cell subsets. TCRdb reanalysed the UMI-ligation and nested PCR reads using MiXCR and keeps one entry per CDR3 protein. The sample consists of more than 95,000 distinct CDR3 sequences, 14% of them appearing once. Sequenced material: naive CD8+ T cells from blood. The receptors derive from a human donor in good health. CDR3s include the opening cysteine and the closing phenylalanine or tryptophan. The order of the fields is V gene, clone size, J gene, D gene, CDR3 DNA, CDR3 protein. D genes are given only for firm matches. Rows may omit the clone size; those that give it use once, few, many or a size class.

TRBV7-3	-	TRBJ1-1	-	TGTGCCAGCAGCCTCACGGGGGTTGGGAACACTGAAGCTTTCTTT	CASSLTGVGNTEAFF
TRBV20-1	few	TRBJ2-3	TRBD2	TGCAGTGCCCCTAGCGGTACGCAGTATTTT	CSAPSGTQYF
TRBV29-1	many	TRBJ1-1	-	TGCAGCGTTGAGGAGACATTTCCTGAAGCTTTCTTT	CSVEETFPEAFF
TRBV10-3	-	TRBJ2-1	-	TGTGCCATCAGTGAAGACAGCGATGAGCAGTTCTTC	CAISEDSDEQFF
TRBV5-6	-	TRBJ1-5	-	TGTGCCAGCAGCTATCGATATAGCAATCAGCCCCAGCATTTT	CASSYRYSNQPQHF
TRBV2	few	TRBJ2-3	-	TGTGCCAGCAGTGCTAGGGGCAGAAGCACAGATACGCAGTATTTT	CASSARGRSTDTQYF
TRBV18	-	TRBJ2-7	-	TGTGCCAGCTCACCAGGGAGCGAGCAGTACTTC	CASSPGSEQYF
TRBV12-3/TRBV12-4	few	TRBJ1-4	-	TGTGCCAGCAGTTTCGGGATTGAGAAACTGTTTTTT	CASSFGIEKLFF
TRBV12-3/TRBV12-4	few	TRBJ1-2	TRBD1	TGTGCCAGCAGAACAGGGGGCGGAAGGGAAAGATTC	CASRTGGGRERF
TRBV5-4	many	TRBJ2-7	-	TGTGCCAGCAGCTTATCAAACAGGCGGGACGAGCAGTACTTC	CASSLSNRRDEQYF
TRBV28	many	TRBJ1-2	-	TGTGCCAGCAGTGCTCGAGGGGCTCGCTATGGCTACACCTTC	CASSARGARYGYTF
TRBV19	few	TRBJ2-2	TRBD1	TGTGCCAGTAGTACATACCGGGACAGTCTTCGGTCGAACACCGGGGAGCTGTTTTTT	CASSTYRDSLRSNTGELFF
TRBV24-1	-	TRBJ1-1	-	TGTGCCACTCAAGCAAGGGAACTGAAAGAAGCTTTCTTT	CATQARELKEAFF
TRBV6-2/TRBV6-3	-	TRBJ2-7	-	TGTGCCAGCACCCAGGGCTCCTACGAGCAGTACTTC	CASTQGSYEQYF
TRBV6-6	few	TRBJ1-1	-	TGTGCCAGCAGTTACGAACAGGGACTAGGGTCTGAAGCTTTCTTT	CASSYEQGLGSEAFF
TRBV7-9	few	TRBJ2-4	TRBD2	TGTGCCAGCAGCCCCTCGTCAGGGAGGGGAAACATTCAGTACTTC	CASSPSSGRGNIQYF
TRBV7-8	-	TRBJ2-7	-	TGTGCCAGCAATGAGGGGAGCTCCTACGAGCAGTACTTC	CASNEGSSYEQYF
TRBV7-9	many	TRBJ1-5	-	TGTGCCAGCAGCTCCGATAGCAATCAGCCCCAGCATTTT	CASSSDSNQPQHF
TRBV29-1	few	TRBJ2-1	TRBD2	TGCAGCGCTGGAGCGGGAGATCGTGGGGAGCAGTTCTTC	CSAGAGDRGEQFF
TRBV5-4	-	TRBJ2-1	-	TGTGCCAGCAGCTCTGGCGGGACTGAGCAGTTCTTC	CASSSGGTEQFF
TRBV12-3/TRBV12-4	-	TRBJ1-1	TRBD1	TGTGCCAGCAGTTTGACAGGGTATCGAGCTTTCTTT	CASSLTGYRAFF
TRBV12-3/TRBV12-4	few	TRBJ2-1	-	TGTGCCAGCAGTTTAGACCCGATCAACTCCTACAATGAGCAGTTCTTC	CASSLDPINSYNEQFF
TRBV29-1	-	TRBJ2-7	-	TGCAGCGTTAAAGGAATGTACGAGCAGTACTTC	CSVKGMYEQYF
TRBV9	few	TRBJ2-1	TRBD2	TGTGCCAGCAGCGTAAGCGGGACCTACAATGAGCAGTTCTTC	CASSVSGTYNEQFF
TRBV24-1	once	TRBJ2-2	-	TGTGCCACCAGTTCGTCAAGCAACACCGGGGAGCTGTTTTTT	CATSSSSNTGELFF
TRBV13	-	TRBJ2-2	-	TGTGCCAGCAGCTTAGCCGGGAGACCCACCGGGGAGCTGTTTTTT	CASSLAGRPTGELFF
TRBV7-6	-	TRBJ2-1	-	TGTGCCAGCAGCTTAGCTCACCGGGCCCAAGGCTACAATGAGCAGTTCTTC	CASSLAHRAQGYNEQFF
TRBV4-3	many	TRBJ2-6	-	TGCGCCAGCAGCCAAGTCGGGTCCCCTTGGGGGGCCAACGTCCTGACTTTC	CASSQVGSPWGANVLTF
TRBV12-3/TRBV12-4	few	TRBJ2-5	TRBD1	TGTGCCAGCAGGCAGGGGGCGGATGAGACCCAGTACTTC	CASRQGADETQYF
TRBV11-2	many	TRBJ1-2	-	TGTGCCAGCAGCTCAGGTGCCGGGGGGCAGTACGATGGCTACACCTTC	CASSSGAGGQYDGYTF
TRBV9	few	TRBJ1-1	TRBD1	TGTGCCAGCAGCGCTACAGGGGGCGGTGAAGCTTTCTTT	CASSATGGGEAFF
TRBV12-3/TRBV12-4	few	TRBJ2-1	-	TGTGCCAGCAGTTCGGCTAACTACAATGAGCAGTTCTTC	CASSSANYNEQFF
TRBV29-1	many	TRBJ1-1	TRBD1	TGCAGCGCAGGGGGATGGGAACTGAACACTGAAGCTTTCTTT	CSAGGWELNTEAFF
TRBV7-9	few	TRBJ1-5	-	TGTGCCAGCAGCAGCCAGGAGCCGAATCAGCCCCAGCATTTT	CASSSQEPNQPQHF
TRBV15	-	TRBJ2-2	-	TGTGCCACCAGCAGATCCAGCGGATCAACCGGGGAGCTGTTTTTT	CATSRSSGSTGELFF
TRBV12-3/TRBV12-4	-	TRBJ1-4	TRBD1	TGTGCCAGCAGTTTGACAGGGACAAACGAAAAACTGTTTTTT	CASSLTGTNEKLFF
TRBV27	many	TRBJ2-1	TRBD2	TGTGCCAGCAGTTTAGGGCGGGGGGGTGCGAGTGAGCAGTTCTTC	CASSLGRGGASEQFF
TRBV7-9	few	TRBJ1-5	TRBD1	TGTGCCAGCAGCAAAGGGACAGGGAGCAATCAGCCCCAGCATTTT	CASSKGTGSNQPQHF
TRBV4-3	-	TRBJ2-7	TRBD1	TGCGCCAGCAGCCAGGACAGGGGAAGGAACGAGCAGTACTTC	CASSQDRGRNEQYF
TRBV2	few	TRBJ1-2	-	TGTGCCAGCAAACCGGGACCGGGAGTCTATGGCTACACCTTC	CASKPGPGVYGYTF
TRBV9	few	TRBJ2-7	TRBD2	TGTGCCAGCAGCCCTCGGACTAGCTCCTACGAGCAGTACTTC	CASSPRTSSYEQYF
TRBV20-1	few	TRBJ2-7	-	TGCAGTGCTAGTACCTGGACGTCGGACGGGGTTTACGAGCAGTACTTC	CSASTWTSDGVYEQYF
TRBV14	-	TRBJ1-3	-	TGTGCCAGCAGCCAGGAAGGCGGTGGAAACACCATATATTTT	CASSQEGGGNTIYF